The T cell receptor beta chain described here comes from a study of blood T cell repertoires in COVID-19 (dated by TCRdb to 2020 to 2021). General notes on the study: The collaborator samples originated in the United States, Italy and Spain and spanned the acute and convalescent phases of COVID-19. The prospective study material was composed of cDNA or gDNA derived from T cells, B-cell-depleted T cells, or PBMCs. Deeply sampled blood TCRbeta repertoires from subjects exposed to, actively infected with, or recovered from COVID-19 were included in the dataset. The repertoires were made available in a free public database intended to serve as a resource for research on the immune response to SARS-CoV-2. The samples were drawn from two sources: the first 160 participants of the ongoing ImmuneRACE study, and 1,000 to 1,500 subjects contributed by 6 global collaborators. A de-identified subject ID, COVID-19 status, age in years and sex were almost always included in the sample metadata. Where available, HLA class I and class II types were obtained from metadata supplied by the sample provider rather than from assay-based typing. Points the paper makes about the study in general: Clinical and demographic metadata were provided uncurated, with the amount varying by source and participant.

On this clone itself: Its antigen is not yet known. Within one base of it there is no much larger clone, and no base qualities were kept.

Whole blood was collected in K2EDTA tubes by collaborating institutions according to the institutions' own protocols. For TCRbeta analysis, collaborator samples were shipped as frozen whole blood, as isolated PBMCs, or as DNA extracted from either sample type. The cysteine opens and the phenylalanine closes a CDR3 of 15 amino acids. The entry retains the CDR3 DNA only, 45 bases that are in frame from base 1. The trim is 6 bases for V and 3 bases for J, with a gap of 15 bases between the germline ends. CDR1 and CDR2 are drawn from the germline V gene: MNHEY, SVGAGI. TCRbeta CDR3 regions were amplified from genomic DNA by means of the immunoSEQ Assay, a bias-controlled multiplex PCR. The original methods were these. Nucleated cell counts per sample were estimated from amplification of reference gene primers within the assay. Sequence reads were collapsed and filtered to measure the absolute abundance of every unique TCRbeta CDR3 rearrangement. Productive Simpson clonality was computed per sample as the square root of Simpson's diversity index over productive rearrangements. TCRdb limited this immuneACCESS table to in-frame rearrangements with V and J called. A share of clones is missing; checked studies link under half to unresolved V genes, and the rest is unexplained. D and trimming come from the DNA, and the V and J calls and clone size come from that table. This sample gives about 160,000 clones in total; about three quarters of them show up just once. Of the sample, approximately 2.6% falls within the top ten clones.

In this chain, TRBV6-5 is recombined with TRBJ1-5; 6 matching bases give a weak D call of TRBD1. The sequence was collected from a man aged 65 to 79 with acute or convalescent COVID-19. The sequencing sample was made of peripheral blood. The sequence in DNA is TGTGCCAGCAGGTCATTACGACAGGTCAATCAGCCCCAGCATTTT. Translation gives CASRSLRQVNQPQHF.